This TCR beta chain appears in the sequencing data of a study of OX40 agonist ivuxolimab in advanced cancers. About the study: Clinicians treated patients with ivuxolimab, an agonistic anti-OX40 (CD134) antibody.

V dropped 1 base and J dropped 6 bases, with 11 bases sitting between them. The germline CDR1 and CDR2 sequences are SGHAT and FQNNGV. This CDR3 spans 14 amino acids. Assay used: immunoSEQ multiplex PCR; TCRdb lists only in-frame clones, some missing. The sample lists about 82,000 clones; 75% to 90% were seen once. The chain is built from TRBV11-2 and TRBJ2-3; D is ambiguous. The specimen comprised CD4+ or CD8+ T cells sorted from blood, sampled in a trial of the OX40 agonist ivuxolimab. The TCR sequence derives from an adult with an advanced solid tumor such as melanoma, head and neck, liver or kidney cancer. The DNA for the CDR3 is TGTGCCAGCAGCTTAGGCCCCAGTAGTGATACGCAGTATTTT. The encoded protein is CASSLGPSSDTQYF.